This T cell receptor (beta chain) derives from a study of metastatic and nonmetastatic thyroid tumors. TCRdb re-processed the PCR reads through MiXCR. The sample has about 30,000 clones; around a fifth are singletons. Germline V gene sequence: CDR1 MGHDK, CDR2 SYGVNS. V lost 2 bases and J lost 3, with 25 bases in between. This CDR3 region has 19 residues. All patients reached thyroid surgery having received no treatment beforehand. Material: blood. The rearrangement links TRBV25-1 to TRBJ1-2; D possibly corresponds to TRBD1 (6 bases). The sequence was collected from a female donor with papillary thyroid cancer or a benign thyroid nodule (not recorded which). Some clones in this sample may be carry-over from other donors' samples. The DNA for the CDR3 is TGTGCCAGCAGTGAACAAGGGGGGGGCCCTTCGACTTTTTACTATGGCTACACCTTC. Amino acid sequence: CASSEQGGGPSTFYYGYTF.